The present TCR beta chain was sequenced within a study of monozygotic twins with inflammatory bowel disease (dated by TCRdb to between 2018 and 2021). In terms of the full investigation: In total, 28 monozygotic twin pairs made up the full study: 19 Danish pairs, all IBD-discordant, plus nine German pairs, of which four were IBD-concordant and five were IBD-discordant. Within discordant pairs, disease-associated traits were sought mainly by comparing IBD patients with their genetically identical healthy co-twins. Each individual had, on average, about 151 000 unique TCRalpha sequences and 181 000 unique TCRbeta sequences available for analysis. Here is what the overall study found, with its caveats: IBD patients shared fewer clonotypes with other individuals than healthy twins did, most markedly in patients showing signs of disease activity. Concordant and discordant twins showed no difference in repertoire similarity, possibly because of limited statistical power. Distinction between different T cell subtypes could not be achieved in the analysis. IBD patients had lower TCRbeta repertoire diversity, measured by the inverse Simpson index, than their healthy co-twins. Differing immunosuppressive treatments among patients may have added background noise and inter-individual variability to the repertoires. The results gave no support for a single strong signal or clonotype linked to IBD.

From each donor, a 2.5 ml peripheral blood sample was collected into PAXgene tubes and kept at -80 degrees C. Total RNA was isolated from whole blood with the PAXgene blood miRNA kit on an automated QIAcube, without T cell sorting. Peripheral blood from monozygotic twin pairs concordant or discordant for inflammatory bowel disease was subjected to deep TCRalpha and TCRbeta repertoire profiling with unique molecular barcoding. Smoking habits were recorded for all twin pairs, with individuals classified as current, former or never smokers. The CDR3 starts with the cysteine, ends with the phenylalanine, and has 14 residues. The DNA is unrecorded. In the case of this clonotype: What antigen it recognizes has not been identified.

Receptor libraries were prepared by 5' RACE. The input for every TCR library was roughly 3,200 ng of total RNA. For each sample, cDNA was synthesized in eight separate reactions using SMARTScribe reverse transcriptase. During cDNA synthesis, unique molecular identifiers containing a 6-nucleotide sample barcode were introduced by template switching. Two nested PCRs of about 16 and 10 cycles amplified the TCRalpha and TCRbeta cDNA, and bead purification followed each PCR. Before amplification, cDNA was treated with uracil DNA-glycosylase and purified using the QIAquick PCR purification kit. The second PCR was the step at which Illumina TruSeq-compatible adapters and sample-specific barcodes were added. Library quality and concentration were assessed using TapeStation and Qubit, and approximately 5 ng of each library was pooled. The pooled libraries were sequenced with 2 x 100 bp reads and custom sequencing primers on an Illumina HiSeq2500 single-index Rapid Run. For the original study's pipeline: UMI-based consensus assembly with MiGEC version 1.2.6 was used to correct PCR and sequencing errors. MiXCR version 2.1.1 handled V(D)J alignment, clonotype assembly and CDR3 extraction. To normalise gene usage, clonotype sharing and MAIT/NKT TCR abundance, the analysis used the top 1000, 10 000 and 20 000 clonotypes per sample. Diversity was computed as the inverse Simpson index with the vegan R package after downsampling to 27 000 UMIs. Paired Mann-Whitney U tests were applied to discordant twin pairs, with Benjamini-Hochberg correction for multiple testing. TCRdb reanalyzed the reads, keeping one entry per CDR3 protein sequence and omitting DNA. TCRdb's processing, not the authors', yielded these V and J calls. The record for this sample contains a few hundred thousand distinct CDR3 sequences. Just over 2.5% of the sample lies in the top ten.

The V gene is TRBV12-3 or TRBV12-4 and the J gene is TRBJ1-6; TCRdb's D call, TRBD1, is unchecked because there is no DNA. Sequenced input: blood. This sequence was found in a human donor with ulcerative colitis or Crohn's disease, or a healthy co-twin of an affected twin (not recorded which). The CDR3 region: CASSRDRGASPLHF.